A selection of T cell receptor beta chains follows, all from one sample in a study of beta chain features in type 1 diabetes. Profiled with immunoSEQ multiplex PCR; TCRdb holds only in-frame clones, not every one. The sample yields a few hundred thousand clones, roughly 12% seen once. The source material was naive CD4+ T cells from blood. These receptors came from a man between 18 and 35 years old in good health. CDR3s include the opening cysteine and the closing phenylalanine or tryptophan. The D gene is left open where the match is weak. Size is stated for part of the rows, as once, few or many counts, or as a class when the clone is expanded.

>NA|TRBV11-2|TRBJ2-3|NA
CASSFRGSSTDTQYF
TGTGCCAGCAGCTTTCGGGGATCTAGCACAGATACGCAGTATTTT
>NA|TRBV7-2|TRBJ2-7|NA
CASSPLRGEQYF
TGTGCCAGCAGCCCTCTCCGGGGCGAGCAGTACTTC
>few|TRBV12-5|TRBJ2-2|TRBD2
CASGTGLAEMGAGELFF
TGTGCTAGTGGAACCGGACTAGCGGAAATGGGGGCCGGGGAGCTGTTTTTT
>NA|TRBV4-2|TRBJ1-1|TRBD1
CASSPGQRGTEAFF
TGTGCCAGCAGCCCGGGACAGAGGGGCACTGAAGCTTTCTTT
>NA|TRBV5-6|TRBJ2-7|NA
CASSFRGEYEQYF
TGTGCCAGCAGCTTCAGGGGAGAGTACGAGCAGTACTTC
>few|TRBV5-4|TRBJ2-1|NA
CASSLDRDTSYNEQFF
TGTGCCAGCAGCTTGGATCGGGACACCTCCTACAATGAGCAGTTCTTC
>few|TRBV4-3|TRBJ2-1|NA
CASSLESGSPLNEQFF
TGCGCCAGCAGCCTCGAGTCCGGGAGCCCCCTCAATGAGCAGTTCTTC
>NA|TRBV29-1|TRBJ2-5|TRBD2
CSVGLAGVRETQYF
TGCAGCGTTGGACTAGCGGGAGTGCGGGAGACCCAGTACTTC
>NA|TRBV5-1|TRBJ2-5|NA
CASSLRPGEETQYF
TGCGCCAGCAGCTTGCGTCCTGGAGAAGAGACCCAGTACTTC
>NA|TRBV19|TRBJ1-5|NA
CASSPRERLPQHF
TGTGCCAGTAGTCCACGCGAACGATTGCCCCAGCATTTT
>NA|TRBV7-2|TRBJ2-1|TRBD2
CASSLSSGGARDNEQFF
TGTGCCAGCAGCTTGAGCAGCGGGGGGGCCAGAGACAATGAGCAGTTCTTC
>few|TRBV15|TRBJ2-7|TRBD2
CATSRGLGGSGYEQYF
TGTGCCACCAGCAGAGGCTTGGGAGGGTCCGGCTACGAGCAGTACTTC
>few|TRBV6-5|TRBJ1-2|NA
CASSYSPANYGYTF
TGTGCCAGCAGTTACTCTCCAGCTAACTATGGCTACACCTTC
>few|TRBV2|TRBJ2-7|TRBD1
CASEGQGAWEQYF
TGTGCCAGCGAGGGGCAGGGGGCTTGGGAGCAGTACTTC
>NA|TRBV25-1|TRBJ1-2|NA
CASSKTERGYTF
TGTGCCAGCAGTAAGACGGAGCGGGGCTACACCTTC
>NA|TRBV4-2|TRBJ1-5|NA
CASGQLGNQPQHF
TGTGCCAGCGGACAGCTGGGCAATCAGCCCCAGCATTTT
>few|TRBV25-1|TRBJ1-6|TRBD1
CASSELDRGSNSPLHF
TGTGCCAGCAGTGAATTGGACAGGGGAAGTAATTCACCCCTCCACTTT
>few|TRBV4-3|TRBJ1-3|NA
CASSAYRSGNTIYF
TGCGCCAGCAGCGCCTACAGATCTGGAAACACCATATATTTT
>many|TRBV23-1|TRBJ2-2|NA
CASSQSNISTGELFF
TGCGCCAGCAGTCAATCCAACATCTCCACCGGGGAGCTGTTTTTT
>many|TRBV29-1|TRBJ2-1|NA
CSAGGTNEQFF
TGCAGCGCCGGGGGTACCAATGAGCAGTTCTTC
>many|TRBV18|TRBJ1-2|TRBD1
CASSTGQGDGYTF
TGTGCCAGCTCAACGGGACAGGGGGACGGCTACACCTTC
>few|TRBV9|TRBJ1-6|NA
CASSARDLRSPLHF
TGTGCCAGCAGCGCCCGGGACTTGAGGTCACCCCTCCACTTT
>NA|TRBV28|TRBJ2-3|TRBD2
CASSLGGRAGRDTQYF
TGTGCCAGCAGTTTAGGCGGGAGGGCCGGTAGAGATACGCAGTATTTT
>NA|TRBV7-9|TRBJ2-1|TRBD1
CASDQQGAEQFF
TGTGCCAGCGATCAGCAGGGGGCCGAGCAGTTCTTC
>few|TRBV6-5|TRBJ1-2|NA
CASRTDYYGYTF
TGTGCCAGCAGGACAGATTACTATGGCTACACCTTC
>few|TRBV2|TRBJ1-1|TRBD1
CASSVPGQLQNTEAFF
TGTGCCAGCAGTGTCCCGGGACAGCTACAGAACACTGAAGCTTTCTTT
>NA|TRBV5-4|TRBJ2-2|NA
CASSFDWANTGELFF
TGTGCCAGCAGCTTCGACTGGGCGAACACCGGGGAGCTGTTTTTT
>few|TRBV15|TRBJ2-3|NA
CATSRSYLARASTDTQYF
TGTGCCACCAGCAGATCTTACCTAGCCCGTGCTAGCACAGATACGCAGTATTTT
>NA|TRBV7-9|TRBJ2-5|NA
CASSLGRGRETQYF
TGTGCCAGCAGCCTGGGGCGGGGAAGGGAGACCCAGTACTTC
>NA|TRBV28|TRBJ2-7|NA
CASSTTAYEQYF
TGTGCCAGCAGTACGACAGCCTACGAGCAGTACTTC
>NA|TRBV7-9|TRBJ2-3|TRBD1
CASSVGIFRGTFPDTQYF
TGTGCCAGCAGCGTCGGGATTTTCAGGGGGACGTTTCCAGATACGCAGTATTTT
>NA|TRBV4-3|TRBJ2-5|NA
CASSQDGQIPRGQYF
TGCGCCAGCAGCCAAGATGGTCAGATTCCACGAGGACAGTACTTC
>NA|TRBV7-6|TRBJ1-3|TRBD1
CASSLGQEYSGNTIYF
TGTGCCAGCAGCCTGGGACAGGAGTACTCTGGAAACACCATATATTTT
>NA|TRBV5-1|TRBJ2-7|TRBD1
CASSFGQEMSEQYF
TGCGCCAGCAGCTTTGGACAGGAGATGAGTGAGCAGTACTTC
>few|TRBV14|TRBJ2-1|NA
CASSPYNEQFF
TGTGCCAGCAGCCCTTACAATGAGCAGTTCTTC
>few|TRBV9|TRBJ1-1|TRBD1
CASSPRQGNTEAFF
TGTGCCAGCAGCCCAAGACAGGGAAACACTGAAGCTTTCTTT
>few|TRBV7-6|TRBJ2-5|TRBD1
CASSGTEQETQYF
TGTGCCAGCAGCGGGACAGAACAAGAGACCCAGTACTTC
>many|TRBV13|TRBJ2-5|TRBD2
CASSLGTSLETQYF
TGTGCCAGCAGCTTAGGGACTAGCCTAGAGACCCAGTACTTC
>NA|TRBV11-2|TRBJ2-5|TRBD1
CASSLGSRTGQETQYF
TGTGCCAGCAGCTTAGGGAGTAGGACAGGACAAGAGACCCAGTACTTC
>NA|TRBV9|TRBJ1-3|TRBD1
CASSARTGGSGNTIYF
TGTGCCAGCAGCGCCAGGACAGGGGGCTCTGGAAACACCATATATTTT
>NA|TRBV29-1|TRBJ1-5|TRBD1
CSALGQGGQPQHF
TGCAGCGCCCTCGGACAGGGTGGGCAGCCCCAGCATTTT
>few|TRBV6-5|TRBJ2-7|TRBD1
CASSYRMGQHYEQYF
TGTGCCAGCAGTTACCGCATGGGACAGCACTACGAGCAGTACTTC
>few|TRBV7-7|TRBJ2-5|NA
CANTPAGRETQYF
TGTGCCAACACACCGGCGGGGCGAGAGACCCAGTACTTC
>few|TRBV2|TRBJ1-5|TRBD1
CASSPRTGIFNQPQHF
TGTGCCAGCAGTCCAAGGACAGGCATCTTCAATCAGCCCCAGCATTTT
>NA|TRBV30|TRBJ2-2|NA
CAWIRAGANTGELFF
TGTGCCTGGATTCGCGCAGGCGCGAACACCGGGGAGCTGTTTTTT
>few|TRBV7-2|TRBJ1-2|NA
CASRKQGSIDYGYTF
TGTGCCAGCCGGAAACAGGGCTCCATAGACTATGGCTACACCTTC
>NA|TRBV2|TRBJ2-7|TRBD1
CASRGTGLSYEQYF
TGTGCCAGCAGGGGGACAGGTCTTTCCTACGAGCAGTACTTC
>NA|TRBV25-1|TRBJ1-4|NA
CASSVMQGYREKLFF
TGTGCCAGCAGTGTGATGCAGGGTTACAGGGAAAAACTGTTTTTT
>NA|TRBV7-2|TRBJ2-7|TRBD1
CASSLGGTGVNEQYF
TGTGCCAGCAGCTTAGGAGGGACAGGGGTAAACGAGCAGTACTTC
>NA|TRBV7-3|TRBJ2-1|NA
CASSPARSVNEQFF
TGTGCCAGCAGCCCAGCGCGGTCGGTGAATGAGCAGTTCTTC
>NA|TRBV6-6|TRBJ2-3|NA
CASSHTSTTTDTQYF
TGTGCCAGCAGTCATACTAGTACTACCACAGATACGCAGTATTTT
>few|TRBV5-4|TRBJ1-2|NA
CASSLDGNYGYTF
TGTGCCAGCAGCTTGGACGGGAACTATGGCTACACCTTC
>NA|TRBV6-5|TRBJ2-5|NA
CASSYRGGGFSETQYF
TGTGCCAGCAGTTACCGGGGCGGGGGCTTTAGTGAGACCCAGTACTTC
>few|TRBV18|TRBJ1-6|NA
CASSPSNSPLHF
TGTGCCAGCTCACCCTCTAATTCACCCCTCCACTTT